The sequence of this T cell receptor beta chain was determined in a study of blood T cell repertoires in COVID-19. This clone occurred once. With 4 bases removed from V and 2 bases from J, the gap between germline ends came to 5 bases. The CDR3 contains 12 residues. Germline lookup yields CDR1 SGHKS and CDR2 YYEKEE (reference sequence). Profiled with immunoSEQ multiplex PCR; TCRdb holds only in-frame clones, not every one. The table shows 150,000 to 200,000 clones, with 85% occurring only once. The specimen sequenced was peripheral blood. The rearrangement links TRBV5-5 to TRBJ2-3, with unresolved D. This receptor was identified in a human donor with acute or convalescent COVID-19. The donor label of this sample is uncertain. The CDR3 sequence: CASSPPTDTQYF. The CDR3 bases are TGTGCCAGCAGCCCTCCCACAGATACGCAGTATTTT.